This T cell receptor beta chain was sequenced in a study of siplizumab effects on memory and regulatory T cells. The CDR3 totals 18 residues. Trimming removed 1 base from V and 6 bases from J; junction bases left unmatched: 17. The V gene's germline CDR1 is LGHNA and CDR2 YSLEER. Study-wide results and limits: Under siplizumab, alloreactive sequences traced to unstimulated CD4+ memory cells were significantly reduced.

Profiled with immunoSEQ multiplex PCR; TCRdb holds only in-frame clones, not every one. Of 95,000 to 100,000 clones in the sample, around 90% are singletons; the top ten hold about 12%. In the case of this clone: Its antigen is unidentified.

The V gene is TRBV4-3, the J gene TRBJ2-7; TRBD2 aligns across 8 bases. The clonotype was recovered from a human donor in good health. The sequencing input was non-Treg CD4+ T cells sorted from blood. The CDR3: CASSQALGVAGRDAEQYF. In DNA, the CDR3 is TGCGCCAGCAGCCAAGCCCTGGGGGTAGCGGGAAGGGACGCCGAGCAGTACTTC.